The 32 T cell receptor beta chains given below trace back to one sample, sequenced in a study of cytotoxic CD8 clonotypes in ibrutinib-treated CLL. Sequencing used immunoSEQ multiplex PCR; TCRdb keeps in-frame clones, though not all of them. The sample has approximately 57,000 clones; around 60% are singletons. The sample was PBMCs, taken after 24 months of ibrutinib treatment. All receptors derive from a human donor with chronic lymphocytic leukemia.

Ten or more counts support this clone. The chain joins TRBV20-1 to TRBJ2-5; a possible D gene is TRBD1 (6 bases). The CDR3 spans 11 residues. V lost 5 bases and J 3 bases, leaving 7 bases between the germline ends. Germline V lookup: CDR1 DFQATT, CDR2 SNEGSKA (reference sequence). This chain's CDR3 is CSAHREETQYF. CDR3 in DNA: TGCAGTGCTCACAGGGAAGAGACCCAGTACTTC.

This clone was counted at least ten times. V usage is TRBV15 and J usage is TRBJ1-1, with a weak D call TRBD1 (5 bases). CDR1 is LNHNV and CDR2 is YYDKDF in the germline V gene (reference sequence). The V and J ends lost 5 bases and 6 bases respectively, with 7 bases between them. CDR3 length equals 11 residues. The CDR3 DNA is TGTGCCACCAGCCGGGGGTCTGAAGCTTTCTTT. This translates into CATSRGSEAFF. The full variable domain, rest sourced from reference TRBV15 and TRBJ1-1, is DAMVIQNPRYQVTQFGKPVTLSCSQTLNHNVMYWYQQKSSQAPKLLFHYYDKDFNNEADTPDNFQSRRPNTSFCFLDIRSPGLGDTAMYLCATSRGSEAFFGQGTRLTVV.

The chain has TRBV28 and TRBJ1-1; D is unclear. Germline V gives CDR1 MDHEN, CDR2 SYDVKM. The CDR3 spans 11 residues. V was trimmed by 7 bases and J by 7 bases, leaving 10 bases between them. The CDR3 reads CASTLLLEAFF. DNA of the CDR3: TGTGCCAGCACCCTATTACTTGAAGCTTTCTTT.

A word on this clone: The sample holds other DNA sequences that translate to the same CDR3. The chain uses TRBV2 and TRBJ2-3, with TRBD2 as a possible D gene (7 bases). V was clipped by 6 bases and J by 4 bases, with 11 bases between them. CDR1 is SNHLY and CDR2 is FYNNEI in the germline V gene. CDR3 length: 13 amino acids. Written as DNA, the CDR3 is TGTGCCAGCAGCGGGGGGCGGGCAGATACGCAGTATTTT. Protein: CASSGGRADTQYF.

This clone was counted once. The chain couples TRBV30 to TRBJ2-7; D might be TRBD1 (5 bases). V lost 1 base and J lost 6, with 13 bases in between. CDR3 length: 13 residues. Germline V CDR1 and CDR2: GTSNPN, SVGIG (reference sequence). In DNA, the CDR3 is TGTGCCTGGAGTGGACAGTCTATCTCCGAGCAGTACTTC. This encodes CAWSGQSISEQYF. Full variable domain (remainder filled in from reference TRBV30 and TRBJ2-7): SQTIHQWPATLVQPVGSPLSLECTVEGTSNPNLYWYRQAAGRGLQLLFYSVGIGQISSEVPQNLSASRPQDRQFILSSKKLLLSDSGFYLCAWSGQSISEQYFGPGTRLTVT.

This rearrangement joins TRBV5-1 to TRBJ2-5; 12 nucleotides agree with TRBD1. V shed 4 bases and J 5 bases; nucleotides not matched to a gene: 12. Germline-derived CDR1 and CDR2 are SGHRS and YFSETQ. The CDR3 runs to 17 residues. The CDR3 reads CASSGNTGTGGGETQYF. The CDR3 coding sequence is TGCGCCAGCAGCGGTAACACCGGGACAGGGGGCGGGGAGACCCAGTACTTC.

J is TRBJ1-2 and V is TRBV2; D unresolved. The CDR3 runs 10 residues. Trimming cost V 3 bases and J 6 bases, with 2 bases left between them. In germline, CDR1 is SNHLY, CDR2 FYNNEI. In DNA, the CDR3 is TGTGCCAGCAGTGAGGATGGCTACACCTTC. This codes for CASSEDGYTF.

This clone showed up just a few times. This sequence joins TRBV29-1 and TRBJ2-5; the D is unclear. The length of the CDR3 is 11 residues. V lost 6 bases to trimming and J lost 7 bases, with 12 bases between them. CDR1 is SQVTM, CDR2 ANQGSEA, per germline. The CDR3 sequence is CSVSRDGTQYF. CDR3 nucleotides: TGCAGCGTAAGCCGAGACGGGACCCAGTACTTC.

The rearrangement joins TRBV7-2 to TRBJ2-3; 11 bases line up with TRBD1. The CDR3 extends over 14 amino acids. V dropped 6 bases and J dropped 6; count of bases not matched to a gene: 5. Per germline, CDR1 SGHTA and CDR2 FQGNSA. CDR3 sequence reads: CASSTGQGVDTQYF. DNA of the CDR3: TGTGCCAGCAGTACGGGACAGGGGGTTGATACGCAGTATTTT.

This clone was observed at least ten times. V usage is TRBV15 and J usage is TRBJ1-5, with 8 bases identical to TRBD1. The germline V gene encodes CDR1 LNHNV and CDR2 YYDKDF (reference sequence). Trimming cost V 0 bases and J 1 base; bases outside gene matches: 5. This CDR3 comprises 17 residues. The CDR3 nucleotides read TGTGCCACCAGCAGAGATCACAGGGGGGAAAGCAATCAGCCCCAGCATTTT. It encodes CATSRDHRGESNQPQHF. The variable domain in full, with the rest retrieved from reference TRBV15 and TRBJ1-5, is DAMVIQNPRYQVTQFGKPVTLSCSQTLNHNVMYWYQQKSSQAPKLLFHYYDKDFNNEADTPDNFQSRRPNTSFCFLDIRSPGLGDTAMYLCATSRDHRGESNQPQHFGDGTRLSIL.

The rearrangement joins TRBV20-1 to TRBJ1-1; no clear D gene. Trimming stripped 3 bases from V and 7 bases from J, with 9 bases between. This CDR3 comprises 11 residues. CDR1 is DFQATT, CDR2 SNEGSKA, per germline (reference sequence). The CDR3 loop is CSASSVREAFF. The CDR3 nucleotides read TGCAGTGCTAGCTCCGTACGTGAAGCTTTCTTT.

This clone was observed a handful of times. The chain joins TRBV11-2 to TRBJ2-6; 9 nucleotides match TRBD2. The germline gives CDR1 SGHAT, CDR2 FQNNGV. CDR3 length: 17 residues. The ends lost 7 bases at V and 0 bases at J; junction bases unmatched: 7. CDR3 protein: CASNLRGGLSGANVLTF. The CDR3 coding sequence is TGTGCCAGCAACCTGCGGGGGGGCCTCTCTGGGGCCAACGTCCTGACTTTC.

The chain links TRBV7-9 to TRBJ1-3; possible D gene TRBD1, 6 bases. Looked up from germline, CDR1 is SEHNR and CDR2 is FQNEAQ (reference sequence). The CDR3 is 16 amino acids. Deletions cut 6 bases from V and 0 bases from J, with 15 bases between. The CDR3 DNA sequence: TGTGCCAGCAGTCGACCGACAGGTAGCTCTGGAAACACCATATATTTT. This translates into CASSRPTGSSGNTIYF.

The CDR3 DNA sequence: TGTGCCAGCAGTGACCCGTCCAGGCCCCCCGAGCAGTACTTC. Translation: CASSDPSRPPEQYF. The chain carries TRBV6-5 and TRBJ2-7; unclear D gene. Germline assignment: CDR1 MNHEY and CDR2 SVGAGI. V was trimmed by 5 bases and J by 6 bases, leaving 17 bases between them. The CDR3 has 14 amino acids.

This chain connects TRBV6-6 to TRBJ2-2, with D maybe TRBD1 (6 bases). The CDR3 is 13 amino acids. Germline V lookup: CDR1 MNHNY, CDR2 SVGAGI (reference sequence). The V end lost 5 bases, the J end lost 6 bases, and 10 bases lay between the germline ends. As DNA, the CDR3 is TGTGCCAGCAGTACACAGGGTTCCGGGGAGCTGTTTTTT. Protein sequence: CASSTQGSGELFF.

This clone was detected only a few times. The rearrangement joins TRBV5-1 to TRBJ2-7, with 12 bases matching TRBD1. J was trimmed by 6 bases and V by 3 bases; bases with no gene match: 4. The germline V gene has CDR1 SGHRS and CDR2 YFSETQ. The CDR3 loop spans 14 amino acids. The CDR3 sequence is CASSSGQGAGEQYV. The CDR3 DNA reads as TGCGCCAGCAGCTCGGGACAGGGGGCCGGCGAGCAGTACGTC.

The chain uses TRBV27 and TRBJ2-7, with D possibly being TRBD1 (5 bases). V lost 9 bases and J 4 bases, leaving 22 bases between the germline ends. The CDR3 contains 15 residues. Germline loops: CDR1 MNHEY, CDR2 SMNVEV (reference sequence). This CDR3 reads CASSSLDTHPYEQYF. CDR3 DNA: TGTGCCAGTTCCTCCTTGGACACCCATCCGTACGAGCAGTACTTC.

The chain recombines TRBV5-1 with TRBJ2-3, with D unclear. Germline CDR1 SGHRS, CDR2 YFSETQ. The CDR3 is 15 amino acids. The V end was cut by 4 bases, the J end by 0 bases, with 12 bases between. The CDR3 loop reads CASSNGYTSTDTQYF. As DNA, the CDR3 is TGCGCCAGCAGCAACGGGTATACTAGCACAGATACGCAGTATTTT.

CDR3 in amino acids: CASSSLGTIDTQYF. The DNA of the CDR3 is TGTGCCAGCAGTTCCCTCGGGACAATAGATACGCAGTATTTT. V usage is TRBV27 and J usage is TRBJ2-3; a possible D gene is TRBD1 (6 bases). CDR1 is MNHEY, CDR2 SMNVEV, per germline (reference sequence). The CDR3 has 14 amino acids. V lost 4 bases and J lost 5, with 13 bases in between.

The rearrangement joins TRBV29-1 to TRBJ1-3; 7 nucleotides match TRBD1. This CDR3 comprises 13 residues. Germline-derived CDR1 and CDR2 are SQVTM and ANQGSEA. With V trimmed by 7 bases and J by 3 bases, 6 bases remained unmatched. The CDR3 region has the DNA TGCAGCGGAGGGGGGACAGATGGAAACACCATATATTTT. It is translated as CSGGGTDGNTIYF.

The rearrangement links TRBV29-1 to TRBJ1-2; tentatively, D is TRBD1 (5 bases). V shed 5 bases and J shed 2 bases, with 9 bases lying between them. The germline CDR1 and CDR2 sequences are SQVTM and ANQGSEA. The CDR3 spans 12 residues. The CDR3 spells CSVQSGNYGYTF. The CDR3 DNA is TGCAGCGTTCAATCAGGGAACTATGGCTACACCTTC.

In this sample, this clone turned up a few times. V is TRBV7-8 and J is TRBJ1-5, with 10 bases aligning to TRBD1. V was clipped by 6 bases and J by 11 bases; unmatched bases: 7. CDR1 and CDR2 from the germline V gene are SGHVS and FQNEAQ. The CDR3 has 13 residues. For the CDR3, the DNA is TGTGCCAGCAGTCGACAGGGGGCCGGTACCCAGCATTTT. Its translation: CASSRQGAGTQHF.

The genes are TRBV6-5 and TRBJ1-5; possible D gene TRBD1, 6 bases. This CDR3 is built from 14 residues. The germline CDR1 and CDR2 sequences are MNHEY and SVGAGI. V dropped 6 bases and J dropped 2 bases, with 11 bases sitting between them. CDR3 region: CASRFRGGNQPQHF. The CDR3 nucleotides are TGTGCCAGCAGATTCAGGGGTGGCAATCAGCCCCAGCATTTT.

This clone was picked up a small number of times. V usage is TRBV5-6 and J usage is TRBJ1-3; D is unresolved. The CDR3 sequence is 15 residues long. Between the trimmed V and J ends, which lost 0 bases and 0 bases, there was a span of 7 bases. Germline V gene sequence: CDR1 SGHDT, CDR2 YYEEEE. CDR3: CASSLARSSGNTIYF. Written as DNA, the CDR3 is TGTGCCAGCAGCTTGGCACGGAGCTCTGGAAACACCATATATTTT.

The chain has TRBV5-4 and TRBJ1-6; 7 bases match TRBD1. The CDR3 has 18 amino acids. Losses at the gene ends were 2 bases for V and 1 base for J; bases not matched to a gene: 9. CDR1 SGHNT and CDR2 YYREEE come from the germline V gene (reference sequence). The CDR3 spells CASSLKTGSGSYNSPLHF. For the CDR3, the DNA is TGTGCCAGCAGCTTAAAGACAGGGTCGGGGTCCTATAATTCACCCCTCCACTTT.

CDR3 nucleotides: TGTGCCAGCAGCTTAACAGCCTTGAACACTGAAGCTTTCTTT. Protein sequence: CASSLTALNTEAFF. The rearrangement uses TRBV11-2 and TRBJ1-1; D uncertain. This CDR3 has 14 amino acids. The ends were cut back, 2 bases at V and 0 bases at J, with 7 bases in the middle. Germline values: CDR1 SGHAT, CDR2 FQNNGV.

The rearrangement uses TRBV5-1 and TRBJ2-5; 12 bases map to TRBD2. Germline V CDR1 and CDR2: SGHRS, YFSETQ. Trimming took 0 bases from V and 7 from J; bases not matched to a gene: 7. CDR3 length: 16 residues. DNA for the CDR3: TGCGCCAGCAGCTTGGGACTAGCGGGGGCCTGGGGGACCCAGTACTTC. Translated, it gives CASSLGLAGAWGTQYF.

The chain couples TRBV7-9 to TRBJ2-3, with D tentatively TRBD1 or TRBD2 (5 bases each). This CDR3 region has 16 residues. The ends were cut back, 5 bases at V and 12 bases at J, with 27 bases in the middle. Germline CDR1 and CDR2: SEHNR and FQNEAQ (reference sequence). CDR3 region: CASSADSGRERGGQYF. The CDR3 region has the DNA TGTGCCAGCAGCGCAGATTCGGGCAGGGAGAGAGGAGGACAGTATTTT.

This clone has only a few counts. Here the CDR3 reads CSVAVSSRPTEAFF. The CDR3 bases are TGCAGCGTTGCCGTCAGTTCTAGGCCCACTGAAGCTTTCTTT. The rearrangement uses TRBV29-1 and TRBJ1-1; D unclear. Germline V gene sequence: CDR1 SQVTM, CDR2 ANQGSEA. This CDR3 spans 14 amino acids. V lost 4 bases, J lost 4 bases, and 16 bases lay in between.

CDR3 region: CASSLGRASSYEQYF. CDR3 DNA sequence: TGTGCCAGCAGCTTAGGAAGGGCGAGTTCCTACGAGCAGTACTTC. This chain joins TRBV11-3 and TRBJ2-7; D gene unclear. The germline V gene has CDR1 SGHNT and CDR2 YENEEA. V was pared by 1 base and J by 1 base, with 11 bases between. The CDR3 covers 15 residues.

J is TRBJ1-5 and V is TRBV19; D unclear. Germline V gene sequence: CDR1 LNHDA, CDR2 SQIVND (reference sequence). This CDR3 contains 15 residues. Trimming left V 6 bases short and J 6 bases short, with 18 bases between. The CDR3 region has the DNA TGTGCCAGTAGGGTAGGGCAACTGGCGGGTCAGCCCCAGCATTTT. This sequence encodes CASRVGQLAGQPQHF.

This clone was observed a handful of times. This chain links TRBV6-5 with TRBJ1-2; D perhaps matches TRBD1 (5 bases). This CDR3 contains 13 residues. The germline gives CDR1 MNHEY, CDR2 SVGAGI. With 9 bases removed from V and 8 bases from J, the gap between germline ends came to 19 bases. The CDR3 bases are TGTGCCAGTACAAGGCGGGGGGGTGGCGGCTACACCTTC. Translating it yields CASTRRGGGGYTF.